This is a list of T cell receptor beta chains from one sample in a study of CD8 T cells in ankylosing spondylitis. TCRdb redid the calling of the 5' RACE reads with MiXCR, one entry per CDR3 protein. The sample includes 130,000 or so distinct CDR3 sequences, over 6.5% of them seen just once. The sequenced sample consisted of blood, either unsorted or a sorted T cell fraction (not recorded which). These receptors all come from a male donor with ankylosing spondylitis or in good health (not recorded which). CDR3s include the opening cysteine and the closing phenylalanine or tryptophan. The D gene is left open where the match is weak. A clone size is listed for some rows: how often the clone was seen (once, few, many), or a class if it is expanded.

CASSPGLAASYEQYF,TGTGCCAGCAGCCCCGGACTAGCGGCGTCCTACGAGCAGTACTTC,TRBD2,TRBJ2-7,TRBV3-1,.
CASSMAGWNTEAFF,TGTGCCAGTAGTATGGCAGGTTGGAACACTGAAGCTTTCTTT,.,TRBJ1-1,TRBV19,many
CSVGRWGELFF,TGCAGCGTTGGACGGTGGGGGGAGCTGTTTTTT,.,TRBJ2-2,TRBV29-1,.
CASIRTGNTRTDTQYF,TGTGCCAGCATTCGGACAGGGAATACTCGCACAGATACGCAGTATTTT,TRBD1,TRBJ2-3,TRBV12-3/TRBV12-4,many
CAWSVQGGGEKLFF,TGTGCCTGGAGTGTACAGGGGGGAGGTGAAAAACTGTTTTTT,TRBD1,TRBJ1-4,TRBV30,.
CSAREGGRANEQFF,TGCAGTGCTAGAGAGGGCGGGAGGGCAAATGAGCAGTTCTTC,TRBD2,TRBJ2-1,TRBV20-1,many
CASSLRSSGRAYEQFF,TGTGCCAGCAGCTTAAGATCGAGCGGGAGGGCGTATGAGCAGTTCTTC,TRBD2,TRBJ2-1,TRBV11-2,many
CASSGGMLSGANVLTF,TGTGCCAGCAGCGGCGGGATGCTCTCTGGGGCCAACGTCCTGACTTTC,.,TRBJ2-6,TRBV2,many
CASSSGQGVGEQYF,TGTGCCAGCAGTTCTGGACAGGGGGTGGGCGAGCAGTACTTC,TRBD1,TRBJ2-7,TRBV28,many
CASSLTRAGGPDEQFF,TGTGCCAGCAGCTTAACGCGGGCGGGGGGGCCTGATGAGCAGTTCTTC,TRBD2,TRBJ2-1,TRBV7-3,.
CASGYTENTEAFF,TGTGCTAGTGGGTATACAGAAAACACTGAAGCTTTCTTT,.,TRBJ1-1,TRBV12-5,many
CASSSGPIENTGELFF,TGCGCCAGCAGCTCGGGACCGATTGAAAACACCGGGGAGCTGTTTTTT,.,TRBJ2-2,TRBV5-1,few
CASRTSGANVLTF,TGCGCCAGCAGGACATCTGGGGCCAACGTCCTGACTTTC,.,TRBJ2-6,TRBV4-3,many
CSAKGNPYEQYF,TGCAGTGCTAAAGGGAATCCCTACGAGCAGTACTTC,.,TRBJ2-7,TRBV20-1,.
CASSVADWVQETQYF,TGTGCCAGCAGCGTAGCGGACTGGGTCCAAGAGACCCAGTACTTC,.,TRBJ2-5,TRBV9,many
CSARDPRGGGEKLFF,TGCAGTGCTAGAGATCCCAGGGGAGGGGGTGAAAAACTGTTTTTT,.,TRBJ1-4,TRBV20-1,many
CASSFARIYEQYF,TGTGCCAGCAGTTTTGCACGGATCTACGAGCAGTACTTC,.,TRBJ2-7,TRBV12-3/TRBV12-4,many
CASSAPGQGALSGYTF,TGTGCCAGCAGTGCCCCGGGACAGGGGGCGCTCAGTGGCTACACCTTC,TRBD1,TRBJ1-2,TRBV6-1,many
CASKRRDTKRNEQFF,TGTGCCAGCAAACGCCGGGACACGAAAAGGAATGAGCAGTTCTTC,.,TRBJ2-1,TRBV6-2/TRBV6-3,many
CASSLDGFTGNQPQHF,TGCGCCAGCAGCTTGGATGGCTTTACCGGGAATCAGCCCCAGCATTTT,.,TRBJ1-5,TRBV5-1,many
CAISGRDGTGPDTQYF,TGTGCCATCAGCGGCAGGGATGGGACAGGGCCAGATACGCAGTATTTT,TRBD1,TRBJ2-3,TRBV10-3,many
CSARNQGRSGANVLTF,TGCAGTGCTAGAAACCAGGGACGCTCTGGGGCCAACGTCCTGACTTTC,.,TRBJ2-6,TRBV20-1,many
CASSPPGGNEKLFF,TGTGCCAGCAGCCCTCCGGGGGGAAATGAAAAACTGTTTTTT,.,TRBJ1-4,TRBV7-9,many
CASSSRVYEQYF,TGTGCCAGCAGTTCGAGGGTCTACGAGCAGTACTTC,.,TRBJ2-7,TRBV28,many
CASSLERGEQFF,TGTGCCAGCAGCTTGGAAAGGGGTGAGCAGTTCTTC,.,TRBJ2-1,TRBV5-5,many
CSATPGGYNEQFF,TGCAGTGCTACACCCGGGGGGTACAATGAGCAGTTCTTC,TRBD2,TRBJ2-1,TRBV20-1,many
CASSSDSSNEQFF,TGCGCCAGCAGCTCCGACAGCTCCAATGAGCAGTTCTTC,.,TRBJ2-1,TRBV5-1,many
CASLTQGVPRDTQYF,TGTGCCAGCCTAACACAGGGGGTTCCTCGGGATACGCAGTATTTT,TRBD1,TRBJ2-3,TRBV28,many
CASKMTGGFEREQFF,TGTGCCAGCAAAATGACAGGGGGCTTTGAACGAGAGCAGTTCTTC,TRBD1,TRBJ2-1,TRBV6-1,many
CATRLAVGWDTQYF,TGTGCCACCAGATTAGCGGTAGGATGGGATACGCAGTATTTT,.,TRBJ2-3,TRBV15,many
CASSFGLDLGYGYTF,TGTGCCAGCAGCTTTGGTTTGGATTTGGGCTATGGCTACACCTTC,.,TRBJ1-2,TRBV7-9,many
CASSLQGQGTGELFF,TGCGCCAGCAGCCTACAGGGGCAGGGCACCGGGGAGCTGTTTTTT,TRBD1,TRBJ2-2,TRBV5-1,many